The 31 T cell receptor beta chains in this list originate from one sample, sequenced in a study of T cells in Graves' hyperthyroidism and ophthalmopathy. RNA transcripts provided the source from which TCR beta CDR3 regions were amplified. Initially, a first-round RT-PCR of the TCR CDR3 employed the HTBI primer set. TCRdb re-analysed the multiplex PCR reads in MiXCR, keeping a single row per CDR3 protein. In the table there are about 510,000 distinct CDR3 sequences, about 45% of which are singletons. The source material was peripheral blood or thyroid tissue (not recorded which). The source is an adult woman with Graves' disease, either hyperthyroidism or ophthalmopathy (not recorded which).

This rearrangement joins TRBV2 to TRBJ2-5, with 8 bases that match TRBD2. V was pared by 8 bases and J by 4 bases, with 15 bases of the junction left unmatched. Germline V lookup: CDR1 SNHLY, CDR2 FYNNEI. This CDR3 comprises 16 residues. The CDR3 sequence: CASRGPEAGVGETQYF. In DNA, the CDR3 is TGTGCCAGCCGCGGTCCCGAAGCGGGAGTTGGAGAGACCCAGTACTTC. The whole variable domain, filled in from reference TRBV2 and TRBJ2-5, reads EPEVTQTPSHQVTQMGQEVILRCVPISNHLYFYWYRQILGQKVEFLVSFYNNEISEKSEIFDDQFSVERPDGSNFTLKIRSTKLEDSAMYFCASRGPEAGVGETQYFGPGTRLLVL.

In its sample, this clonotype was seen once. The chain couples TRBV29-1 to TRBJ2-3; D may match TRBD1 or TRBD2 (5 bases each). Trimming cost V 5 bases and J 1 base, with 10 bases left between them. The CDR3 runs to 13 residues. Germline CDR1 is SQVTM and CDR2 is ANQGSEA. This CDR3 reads CSVLRDRTDTQYF. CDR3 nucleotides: TGCAGCGTTTTACGGGACCGCACAGATACGCAGTATTTT.

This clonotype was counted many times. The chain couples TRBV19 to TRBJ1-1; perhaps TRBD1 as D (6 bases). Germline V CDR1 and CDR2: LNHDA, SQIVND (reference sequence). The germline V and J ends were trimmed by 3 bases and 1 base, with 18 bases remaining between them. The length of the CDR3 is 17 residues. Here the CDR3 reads CASSIRPGTPGNTEAFF. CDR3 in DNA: TGTGCCAGTAGTATTCGCCCAGGGACACCAGGGAACACTGAAGCTTTCTTT.

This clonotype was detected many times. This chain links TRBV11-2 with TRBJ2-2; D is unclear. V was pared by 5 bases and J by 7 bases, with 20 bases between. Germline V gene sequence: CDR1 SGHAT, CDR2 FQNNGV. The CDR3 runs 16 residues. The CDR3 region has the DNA TGTGCCAGCAGCCAGACTGACTTAACGTCGGACGGGGAGCTGTTTTTT. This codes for CASSQTDLTSDGELFF.

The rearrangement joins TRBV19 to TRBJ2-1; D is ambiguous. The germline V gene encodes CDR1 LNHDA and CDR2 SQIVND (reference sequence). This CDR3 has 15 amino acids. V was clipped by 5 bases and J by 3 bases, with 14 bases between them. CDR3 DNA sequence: TGTGCCAGTAGTCCCTCCGCCCGAGGCTACAATGAGCAGTTCTTC. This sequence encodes CASSPSARGYNEQFF. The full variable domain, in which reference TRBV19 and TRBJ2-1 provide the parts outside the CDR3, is DGGITQSPKYLFRKEGQNVTLSCEQNLNHDAMYWYRQDPGQGLRLIYYSQIVNDFQKGDIAEGYSVSREKKESFPLTVTSAQKNPTAFYLCASSPSARGYNEQFFGPGTRLTVL.

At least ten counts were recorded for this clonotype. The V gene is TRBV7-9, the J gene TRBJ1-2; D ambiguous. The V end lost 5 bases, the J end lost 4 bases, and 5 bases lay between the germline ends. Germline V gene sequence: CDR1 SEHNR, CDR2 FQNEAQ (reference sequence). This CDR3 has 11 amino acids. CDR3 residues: CASSITYGYTF. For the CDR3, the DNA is TGTGCCAGCAGCATCACCTATGGCTACACCTTC.

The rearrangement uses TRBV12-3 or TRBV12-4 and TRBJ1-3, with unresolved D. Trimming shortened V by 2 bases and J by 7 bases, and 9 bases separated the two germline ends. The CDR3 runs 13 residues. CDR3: CASSLLRRNTIYF. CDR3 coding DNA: TGTGCCAGCAGTTTACTTCGTCGTAACACCATATATTTT.

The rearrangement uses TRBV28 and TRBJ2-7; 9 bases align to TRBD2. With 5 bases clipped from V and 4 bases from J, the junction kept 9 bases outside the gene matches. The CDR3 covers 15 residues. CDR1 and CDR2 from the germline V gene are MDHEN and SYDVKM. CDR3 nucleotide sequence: TGTGCCAGCAGTGACCCCGGACTAGCGCCGTACGAGCAGTACTTC. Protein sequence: CASSDPGLAPYEQYF.

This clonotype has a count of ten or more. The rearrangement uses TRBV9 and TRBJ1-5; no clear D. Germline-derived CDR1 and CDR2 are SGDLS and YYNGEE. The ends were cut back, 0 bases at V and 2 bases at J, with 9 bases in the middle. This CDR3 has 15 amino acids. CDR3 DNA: TGTGCCAGCAGCGTAGGGGGAGACGGCAATCAGCCCCAGCATTTT. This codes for CASSVGGDGNQPQHF.

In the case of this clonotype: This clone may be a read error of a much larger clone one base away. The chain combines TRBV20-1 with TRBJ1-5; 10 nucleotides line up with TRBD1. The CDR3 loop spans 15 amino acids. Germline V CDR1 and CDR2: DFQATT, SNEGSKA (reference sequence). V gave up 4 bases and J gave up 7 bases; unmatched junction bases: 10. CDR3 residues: CSATSYGTGDQPQHF. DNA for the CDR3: TGCAGTGCTACTTCTTACGGGACAGGGGACCAGCCCCAGCATTTT.

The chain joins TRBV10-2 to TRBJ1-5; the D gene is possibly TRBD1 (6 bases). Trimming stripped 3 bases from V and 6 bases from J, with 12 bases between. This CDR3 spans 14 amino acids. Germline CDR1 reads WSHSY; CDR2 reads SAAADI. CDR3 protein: CASSDWGGGQPQHF. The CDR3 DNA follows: TGCGCCAGCAGTGATTGGGGGGGCGGTCAGCCCCAGCATTTT.

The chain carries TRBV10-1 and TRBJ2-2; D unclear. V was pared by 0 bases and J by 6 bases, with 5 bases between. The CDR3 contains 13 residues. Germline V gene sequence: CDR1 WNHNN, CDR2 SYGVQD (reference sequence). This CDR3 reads CASSESNPGELFF. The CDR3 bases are TGCGCCAGCAGTGAGTCGAATCCCGGGGAGCTGTTTTTT.

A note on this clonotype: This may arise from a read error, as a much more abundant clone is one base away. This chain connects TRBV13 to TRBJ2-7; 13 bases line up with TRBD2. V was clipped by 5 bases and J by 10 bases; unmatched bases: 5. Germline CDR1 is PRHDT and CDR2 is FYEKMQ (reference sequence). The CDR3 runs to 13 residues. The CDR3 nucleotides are TGTGCCAGCAGCCCAGGACTAGCGGGAGTTCAGTACTTC. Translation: CASSPGLAGVQYF.

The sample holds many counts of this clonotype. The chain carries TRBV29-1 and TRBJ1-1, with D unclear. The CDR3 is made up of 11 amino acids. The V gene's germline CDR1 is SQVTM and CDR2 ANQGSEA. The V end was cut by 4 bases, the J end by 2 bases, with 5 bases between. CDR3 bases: TGCAGCGTTGGTCGTAACACTGAAGCTTTCTTT. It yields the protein CSVGRNTEAFF.

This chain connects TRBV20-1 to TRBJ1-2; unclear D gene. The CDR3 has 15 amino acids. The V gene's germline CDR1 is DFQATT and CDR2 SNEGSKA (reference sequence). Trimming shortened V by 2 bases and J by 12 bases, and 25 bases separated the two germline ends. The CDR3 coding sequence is TGCAGTGCTAGACATCCCGCCCCCCTGGGTGTTGGAAACACCTTC. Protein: CSARHPAPLGVGNTF.

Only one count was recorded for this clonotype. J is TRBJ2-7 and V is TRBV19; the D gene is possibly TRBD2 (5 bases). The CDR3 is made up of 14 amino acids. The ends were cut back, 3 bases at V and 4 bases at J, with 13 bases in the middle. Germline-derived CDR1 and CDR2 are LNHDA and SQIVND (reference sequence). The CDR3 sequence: CASSIGGRGYEQYF. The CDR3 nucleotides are TGTGCCAGTAGTATTGGTGGGAGAGGATACGAGCAGTACTTC.

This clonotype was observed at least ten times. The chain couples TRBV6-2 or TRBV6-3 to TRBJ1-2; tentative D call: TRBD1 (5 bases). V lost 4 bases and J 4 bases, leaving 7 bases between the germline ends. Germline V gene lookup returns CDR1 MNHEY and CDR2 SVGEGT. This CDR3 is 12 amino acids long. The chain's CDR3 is CASSFDSYGYTF. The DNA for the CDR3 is TGTGCCAGCAGTTTCGACAGCTATGGCTACACCTTC.

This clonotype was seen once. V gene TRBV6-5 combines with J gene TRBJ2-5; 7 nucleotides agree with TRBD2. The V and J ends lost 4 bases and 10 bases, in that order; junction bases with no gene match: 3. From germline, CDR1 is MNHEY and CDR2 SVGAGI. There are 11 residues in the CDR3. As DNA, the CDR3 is TGTGCCAGCAGTTTGAGGGAGGGCCAGTACTTC. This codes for CASSLREGQYF.

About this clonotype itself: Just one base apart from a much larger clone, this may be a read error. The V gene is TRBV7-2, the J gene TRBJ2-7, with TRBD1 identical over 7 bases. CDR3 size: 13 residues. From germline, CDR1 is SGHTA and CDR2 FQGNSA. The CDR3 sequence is CASSLGQHYGQYF. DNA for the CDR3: TGTGCCAGCAGCTTGGGACAGCACTACGGGCAGTACTTC.

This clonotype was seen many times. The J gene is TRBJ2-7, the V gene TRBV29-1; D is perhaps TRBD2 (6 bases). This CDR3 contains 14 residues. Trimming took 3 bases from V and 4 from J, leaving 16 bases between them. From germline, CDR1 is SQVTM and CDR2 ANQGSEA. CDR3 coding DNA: TGCAGCGTTGAGGGGCGGGAAACCGCGTACGAGCAGTACTTC. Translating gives CSVEGRETAYEQYF.

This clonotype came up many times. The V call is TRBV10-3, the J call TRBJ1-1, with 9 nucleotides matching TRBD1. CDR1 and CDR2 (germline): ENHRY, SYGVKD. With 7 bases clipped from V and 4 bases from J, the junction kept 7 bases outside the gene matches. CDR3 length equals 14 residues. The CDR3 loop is CAIKQDRGGTEAFF. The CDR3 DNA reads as TGTGCCATCAAACAGGACAGGGGCGGCACTGAAGCTTTCTTT.

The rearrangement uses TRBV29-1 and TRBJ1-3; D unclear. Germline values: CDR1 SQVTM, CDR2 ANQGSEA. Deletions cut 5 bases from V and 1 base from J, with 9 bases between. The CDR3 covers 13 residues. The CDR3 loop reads CSVSKGSGNTIYF. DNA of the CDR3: TGCAGCGTTAGCAAGGGATCTGGAAACACCATATATTTT.

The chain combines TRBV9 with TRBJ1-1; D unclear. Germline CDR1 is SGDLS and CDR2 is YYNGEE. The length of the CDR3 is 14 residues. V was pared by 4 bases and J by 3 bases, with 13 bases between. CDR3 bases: TGTGCCAGCAGCCCGTACTTGGTGGACACTGAAGCTTTCTTT. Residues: CASSPYLVDTEAFF.

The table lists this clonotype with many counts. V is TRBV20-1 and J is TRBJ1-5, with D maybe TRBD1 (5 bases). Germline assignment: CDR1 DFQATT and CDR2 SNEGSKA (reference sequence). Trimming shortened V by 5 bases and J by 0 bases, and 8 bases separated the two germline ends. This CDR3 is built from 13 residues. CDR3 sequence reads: CSAGHYSNQPQHF. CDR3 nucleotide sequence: TGCAGTGCTGGACACTATAGCAATCAGCCCCAGCATTTT.

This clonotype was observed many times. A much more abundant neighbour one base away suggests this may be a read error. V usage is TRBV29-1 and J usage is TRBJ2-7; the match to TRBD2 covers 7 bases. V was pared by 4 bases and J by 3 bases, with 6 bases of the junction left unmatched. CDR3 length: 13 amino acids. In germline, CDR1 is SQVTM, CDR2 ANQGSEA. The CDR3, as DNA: TGCAGCGTTGTACGCGGGGGTATCTACGAGCAGTACTTC. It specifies CSVVRGGIYEQYF.

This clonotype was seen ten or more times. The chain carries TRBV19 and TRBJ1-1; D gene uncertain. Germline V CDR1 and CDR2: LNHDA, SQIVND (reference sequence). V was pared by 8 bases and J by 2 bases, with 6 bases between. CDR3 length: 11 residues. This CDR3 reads CASVGNTEAFF. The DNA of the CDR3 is TGTGCCAGTGTGGGTAACACTGAAGCTTTCTTT. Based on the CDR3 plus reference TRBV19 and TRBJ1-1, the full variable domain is DGGITQSPKYLFRKEGQNVTLSCEQNLNHDAMYWYRQDPGQGLRLIYYSQIVNDFQKGDIAEGYSVSREKKESFPLTVTSAQKNPTAFYLCASVGNTEAFFGQGTRLTVV.

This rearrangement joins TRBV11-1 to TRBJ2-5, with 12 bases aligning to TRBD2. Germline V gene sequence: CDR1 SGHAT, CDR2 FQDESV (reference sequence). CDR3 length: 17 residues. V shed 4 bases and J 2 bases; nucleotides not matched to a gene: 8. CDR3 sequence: CASSWSGTSGRQETQYF. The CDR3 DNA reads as TGTGCCAGCAGCTGGTCCGGGACTAGCGGGCGACAAGAGACCCAGTACTTC.

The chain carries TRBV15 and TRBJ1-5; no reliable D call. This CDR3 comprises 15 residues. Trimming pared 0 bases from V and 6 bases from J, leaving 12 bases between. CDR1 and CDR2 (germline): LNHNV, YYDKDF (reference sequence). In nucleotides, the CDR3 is TGTGCCACCAGCAGAGATTCAGGCCCGGGTCAGCCCCAGCATTTT. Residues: CATSRDSGPGQPQHF.

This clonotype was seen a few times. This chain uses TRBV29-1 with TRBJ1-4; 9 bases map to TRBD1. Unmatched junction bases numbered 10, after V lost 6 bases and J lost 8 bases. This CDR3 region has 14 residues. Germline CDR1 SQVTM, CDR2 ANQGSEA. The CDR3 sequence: CSVADDRGREKLFF. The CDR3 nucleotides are TGCAGCGTGGCTGACGACAGGGGGAGAGAAAAACTGTTTTTT. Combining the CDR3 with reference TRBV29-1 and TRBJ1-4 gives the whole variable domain SAVISQKPSRDICQRGTSLTIQCQVDSQVTMMFWYRQQPGQSLTLIATANQGSEATYESGFVIDKFPISRPNLTFSTLTVSNMSPEDSSIYLCSVADDRGREKLFFGSGTQLSVL.

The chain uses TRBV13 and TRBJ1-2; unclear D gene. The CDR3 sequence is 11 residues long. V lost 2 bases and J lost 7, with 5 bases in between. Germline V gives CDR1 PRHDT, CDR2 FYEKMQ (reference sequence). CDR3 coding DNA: TGTGCCAGCAGCTTAATTCCTGGCTACACCTTC. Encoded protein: CASSLIPGYTF.

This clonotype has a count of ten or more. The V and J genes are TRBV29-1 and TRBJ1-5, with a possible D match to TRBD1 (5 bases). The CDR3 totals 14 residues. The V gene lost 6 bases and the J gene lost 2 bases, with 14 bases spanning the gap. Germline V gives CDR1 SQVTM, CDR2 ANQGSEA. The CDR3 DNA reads TGCAGCGTCGCAAAGGGGTTCGGCAATCAGCCCCAGCATTTT. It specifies CSVAKGFGNQPQHF. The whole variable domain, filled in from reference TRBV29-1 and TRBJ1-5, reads SAVISQKPSRDICQRGTSLTIQCQVDSQVTMMFWYRQQPGQSLTLIATANQGSEATYESGFVIDKFPISRPNLTFSTLTVSNMSPEDSSIYLCSVAKGFGNQPQHFGDGTRLSIL.